The clone carrying this TCR beta chain has more than one count but fewer than ten. The junction does not match germline at one end; this may be a read error. The data were obtained in a study of cytomegalovirus exposure and HLA in healthy donors. When sampled, the donors appeared nominally healthy, though they likely had unrecorded immune exposures. Primers for the PCR totalled 60 Vbeta and 13 Jbeta. Profiled with immunoSEQ multiplex PCR; TCRdb holds only in-frame clones, not every one. The sample holds under 200,000 clones, around 86% seen once. The CDR3 extends over 14 amino acids. Germline CDR1 MNHEY, CDR2 SVGAGI.

Sequenced sample: PBMCs. The clonotype originates from a human donor in good health. This chain connects TRBV6-5 to TRBJ1-1; D not resolved. The CDR3 here is CASNGGLLNTKAFF. CDR3 bases: TGTGCCTCCAATGGTGGGTTACTGAACACTAAAGCTTTCTTT.